What follows describes a single TCR beta chain. Its cognate antigen is unknown. Samples came from patients recovered from mild-to-severe COVID-19. Profiled with immunoSEQ multiplex PCR; TCRdb holds only in-frame clones, not every one. The table includes some 71,000 clones, 83% detected once. V shed 4 bases and J shed 0 bases, with 10 bases lying between them. The germline gives CDR1 LGHDT, CDR2 YNNKEL (reference sequence). This CDR3 is built from 15 residues. The data belong to a study of CD4 T cell repertoires in COVID-19. Overall study findings and caveats: Some SARS-CoV-2 clonotypes, between about 6.5 and 28%, recurred in SARS-CoV and/or HKU1 cultures. Suggested intraclonal diversification: top SARS-CoV-2-reactive clonotypes appeared in two or three memory subsets.

This receptor was obtained from a human donor who had COVID-19. Sequences were derived from CD4+ T cells from peripheral blood, sampled after recovery from COVID-19. The chain couples TRBV3-1 (or the pseudogene TRBV3-2) to TRBJ1-3; D not resolved. CDR3 amino acids: CASSPDENSGNTIYF. CDR3 DNA sequence: TGTGCCAGCAGCCCGGACGAAAACTCTGGAAACACCATATATTTT.